This is a list of T cell receptor beta chains from one sample in a study of OX40 agonist ivuxolimab in advanced cancers. Profiling relied on immunoSEQ multiplex PCR, and the TCRdb table lists in-frame clones only, not all of them. Of over 65,000 clones in the sample, roughly 84% were seen once. The sequenced sample was CD4+ or CD8+ T cells sorted from blood, obtained in a trial of the OX40 agonist ivuxolimab. These receptors were collected from an adult with an advanced solid tumor such as melanoma, head and neck, liver or kidney cancer. Each CDR3 is given with its conserved first and last residue. Each record gives: clone size, J gene, D gene, V gene, CDR3 DNA, CDR3 protein. The D gene is left open where the match is weak. Only part of the rows carry a size: once, few, many, or a class if the clone is expanded.

>NA|TRBJ1-5|TRBD1|TRBV7-7
TGTGCTAGCAGCGGGGGACAGGGAAAGGGTAGCAATCAGCCCCAGCATTTT
CASSGGQGKGSNQPQHF
>once|TRBJ1-1|NA|TRBV5-1
TGCGCCAGCAGCCCGGGACGGTTGGACACTGAAGCTTTCTTT
CASSPGRLDTEAFF
>NA|TRBJ1-1|NA|TRBV5-1
TGCGCCAGCAGCGGGTGGGAGAACACTGAAGCTTTCTTT
CASSGWENTEAFF
>NA|TRBJ2-1|TRBD2|TRBV6-4
TGTGCCAGCTGGACTACGGGACTAGCGGGCTCCTACAATGAGCAGTTCTTC
CASWTTGLAGSYNEQFF
>NA|TRBJ2-5|TRBD2|TRBV6-1
TGTGCCAGCAGTGACGGGACTAGCGGGGGGGCGGAGACCCAGTACTTC
CASSDGTSGGAETQYF
>NA|TRBJ2-7|NA|TRBV27
TGTGCCAGCAGTTTGAGTGGGCCGGGACCCTACGAGCAGTACTTC
CASSLSGPGPYEQYF
>NA|TRBJ1-2|TRBD1|TRBV4-2
TGTGCCAGCAGCGCCACGGACAGGGAAGAAGGCTACACCTTC
CASSATDREEGYTF
>NA|TRBJ1-1|NA|TRBV29-1
TGCAGCGGTCGAAGGGGGGGCCTTGACACTGAAGCTTTCTTT
CSGRRGGLDTEAFF
>NA|TRBJ1-2|NA|TRBV11-2
TGTGCCAGCAGCTTAGTCGGTTCCCGGGGCTACACCTTC
CASSLVGSRGYTF
>NA|TRBJ1-5|TRBD1|TRBV19
TGTGCCAGTAAGCCCGGGACAGATCCTCAGCCCCAGCATTTT
CASKPGTDPQPQHF
>once|TRBJ1-5|NA|TRBV7-6
TGTGCCAGCACCGAGAAGGACAAGAGGGATCAGCCCCAGCATTTT
CASTEKDKRDQPQHF
>once|TRBJ2-1|TRBD2|TRBV29-1
TGCAGCGTTCGCTCGGCGGCTAGCGGGAGAGGTGAGCAGTTCTTC
CSVRSAASGRGEQFF
>NA|TRBJ1-1|NA|TRBV12-5
TGTGCTAGTGGTTTGGTACTAGGGGGGGGCACTGAAGCTTTCTTT
CASGLVLGGGTEAFF
>NA|TRBJ2-1|TRBD1|TRBV11-3
TGTGCCAGCAGTACTCCGACAGGGTACAATGAGCAGTTCTTC
CASSTPTGYNEQFF
>few|TRBJ1-1|NA|TRBV6-1
TGTGCCAGCAGTCGAGGGGGGCTGAACACTGAAGCTTTCTTT
CASSRGGLNTEAFF
>NA|TRBJ1-3|NA|TRBV7-8
TGTGCCAGCAGCTTACTCCCCCCGACAGGCTCTGGAAACACCATATATTTT
CASSLLPPTGSGNTIYF
>NA|TRBJ1-2|NA|TRBV5-5
TGTGCCAGCCGCTGGGGCCAGGGTGTCTATGGCTACACCTTC
CASRWGQGVYGYTF
>NA|TRBJ1-1|NA|TRBV7-9
TGTGCCAGCAGCTTAGACATAACGGGGACTGAAGCTTTCTTT
CASSLDITGTEAFF
>NA|TRBJ1-3|NA|TRBV11-2
TGTGCCAGCAGCCGAGTAGCGACAGGTCGGAACACCATATATTTT
CASSRVATGRNTIYF
>NA|TRBJ1-5|NA|TRBV2
TGTGCCAGCAGTGAAGGGCCGCCCGGATATAGCAATCAGCCCCAGCATTTT
CASSEGPPGYSNQPQHF
>once|TRBJ1-5|NA|TRBV15
TGTGCCACCAGCATTTCGACTGATCAGCCCCAGCATTTT
CATSISTDQPQHF
>NA|TRBJ1-5|NA|TRBV27
TGTGCCAGCAGTTTATACCCCCCCAGAATTAGCAATCAGCCCCAGCATTTT
CASSLYPPRISNQPQHF
>once|TRBJ2-1|TRBD2|TRBV7-8
TGTGCCAGCAGCCCGGGGGGGGGAGGTGCCTACAATGAGCAGTTCTTC
CASSPGGGGAYNEQFF
>NA|TRBJ1-4|NA|TRBV2
TGTGCCAGCAGGAAAGGAGGGGGGGACCATGAAAAACTGTTTTTT
CASRKGGGDHEKLFF
>NA|TRBJ2-7|NA|TRBV2
TGTGCCAGCAGTGAGGACGGTCACTTCTCCGACGAGCAGTACTTC
CASSEDGHFSDEQYF
>NA|TRBJ2-3|TRBD2|TRBV9
TGTGCCAGCAGCCCCAGACAAACTAGCGACGATACGCAGTATTTT
CASSPRQTSDDTQYF
>NA|TRBJ1-5|NA|TRBV7-8
TGTGCCAGCAGCTTGCTCGACAAGGGCAATCAGCCCCAGCATTTT
CASSLLDKGNQPQHF
>NA|TRBJ2-5|NA|TRBV5-1
TGCGCCAGCAGCTTTAAGGGACTCCAAGAGACCCAGTACTTC
CASSFKGLQETQYF
>NA|TRBJ2-3|NA|TRBV19
TGTGCCAGTAGTATCCTAGGGGCTGGCACAGATACGCAGTATTTT
CASSILGAGTDTQYF
>NA|TRBJ1-1|NA|TRBV30
TGTGCCTGGAAGCGGGAGGTCACTGAAGCTTTCTTT
CAWKREVTEAFF
>NA|TRBJ2-3|TRBD2|TRBV11-3
TGTGCCAGCAGCTTAGAAACCCAGCGGGGGGCCCTGGCGCAGTATTTT
CASSLETQRGALAQYF
>NA|TRBJ2-1|TRBD2|TRBV5-1
TGCGCCAGCAGCTGGTTAGCGGGAGGGGGCAATGAGCAGTTCTTC
CASSWLAGGGNEQFF
>NA|TRBJ2-7|NA|TRBV7-9
TGTGCCAGCAGCTTAATCGGGGCAGACGAGCAGTACTTC
CASSLIGADEQYF
>NA|TRBJ1-5|NA|TRBV7-9
TGTGCCAGCAGCTTGGGGTCAGGGGCTAGCAATCAGCCCCAGCATTTT
CASSLGSGASNQPQHF
>NA|TRBJ1-2|TRBD1|TRBV9
TGTGCCAGCAGCGCCCATTGGGGACAGGCGTCCTATGGCTACACCTTC
CASSAHWGQASYGYTF
>NA|TRBJ2-7|TRBD1|TRBV19
TGTGCCAGTAGTGCCGGGACAGGGATCTACGAGCAGTACTTC
CASSAGTGIYEQYF